A single T cell receptor beta chain is shown here with its context. Its cognate antigen is unknown. Genomic DNA from each subset was divided evenly over several immunoSEQ plates. Clones were sequenced by immunoSEQ multiplex PCR, and TCRdb holds only the in-frame ones, with some missing. This sample has more than 2 million clones, with almost 96% found just once. The junction had 10 bases not matched to a gene; V was cut back by 3 bases and J by 7 bases. This CDR3 is built from 16 residues. Germline assignment: CDR1 SGHNT and CDR2 YYREEE (reference sequence). This entry is derived from a study of shared clonotypes between healthy human individuals. General study results and limits: Across a handful of donors, naive CD4 shared around 5.3%, naive CD8 over 3%, memory CD4 roughly 2.5%, memory CD8 more than 0.35%.

The rearrangement links TRBV5-4 to TRBJ2-7, with 13 bases fitting TRBD2. What was sequenced was naive CD4+ T cells sorted from blood. Subset given: CD45RA+ positively selected. The origin of this receptor is a young man in good health. The CDR3 sequence: CASSSKTSGGAGEQYF. DNA of the CDR3: TGTGCCAGCAGCTCCAAAACTAGCGGGGGGGCCGGAGAGCAGTACTTC. Full variable domain (remainder filled in from reference TRBV5-4 and TRBJ2-7): ETGVTQSPTHLIKTRGQQVTLRCSSQSGHNTVSWYQQALGQGPQFIFQYYREEENGRGNFPPRFSGLQFPNYSSELNVNALELDDSALYLCASSSKTSGGAGEQYFGPGTRLTVT.